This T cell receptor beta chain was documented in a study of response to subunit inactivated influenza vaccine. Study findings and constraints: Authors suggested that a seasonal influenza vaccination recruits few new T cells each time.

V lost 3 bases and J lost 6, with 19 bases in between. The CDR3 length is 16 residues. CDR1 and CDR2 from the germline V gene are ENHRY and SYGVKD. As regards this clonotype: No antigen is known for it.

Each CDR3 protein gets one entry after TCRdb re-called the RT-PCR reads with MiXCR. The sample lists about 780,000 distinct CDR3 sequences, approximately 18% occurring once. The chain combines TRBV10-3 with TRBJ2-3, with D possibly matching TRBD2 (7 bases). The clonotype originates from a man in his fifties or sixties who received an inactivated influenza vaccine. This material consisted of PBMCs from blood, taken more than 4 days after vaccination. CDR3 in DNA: TGTGCCATCAGTGACTATGCGGGGGCCGTCCCGGATACGCAGTATTTT. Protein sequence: CAISDYAGAVPDTQYF.